Below, 27 T cell receptor beta chains from the same sample are listed, as sequenced in a study of T cells in Graves' hyperthyroidism and ophthalmopathy. Regions amplified from RNA transcripts were the TCR beta CDR3 regions. Primed by the HTBI set, a first-round RT-PCR was run on the TCR CDR3. TCRdb re-derived calls from the multiplex PCR reads in MiXCR, one entry per CDR3 protein. The profile shows roughly 660,000 distinct CDR3 sequences, around a sixth of them singletons. Sequencing input: blood. The source of these receptors is a man in his forties or fifties with Graves' hyperthyroidism.

Ten or more counts support this clonotype. This chain uses TRBV2 with TRBJ1-4, with D uncertain. Germline V gives CDR1 SNHLY, CDR2 FYNNEI. This CDR3 has 15 residues. The V and J ends lost 5 bases and 8 bases respectively, with 18 bases between them. The DNA for the CDR3 is TGTGCCAGCAGTCCTCTGCGGGTTGGAGGAGAAAAACTGTTTTTT. Translated: CASSPLRVGGEKLFF.

This clonotype has ten or more counts. The rearrangement links TRBV19 to TRBJ1-5, with a tentative D call TRBD1 (5 bases). V was trimmed by 4 bases and J by 9 bases, leaving 19 bases between them. The CDR3 contains 15 residues. The germline V gene has CDR1 LNHDA and CDR2 SQIVND (reference sequence). The CDR3 nucleotides read TGTGCCAGTAGTAAGGACTGGGCAGGGTGGTGGCCCCAGCATTTT. Its protein is CASSKDWAGWWPQHF.

This clonotype occurred a few times. The V gene is TRBV25-1, the J gene TRBJ2-5; maybe TRBD2 (5 bases). This CDR3 region has 15 residues. Trimming removed 0 bases from V and 5 bases from J, with 13 bases in between. CDR1 and CDR2 (germline): MGHDK, SYGVNS. The CDR3 region has the DNA TGTGCCAGCAGTGAATATCGGGCTAGCTTGGAGACCCAGTACTTC. Amino acids: CASSEYRASLETQYF.

The chain couples TRBV19 to TRBJ1-1; a weak D match, TRBD1 (5 bases). The CDR3 length is 15 residues. V was shortened by 1 base and J by 11 bases, with 20 bases between the two germline ends. CDR1 and CDR2 (germline): LNHDA, SQIVND (reference sequence). The CDR3 region is CASSIAGRPYRRAFF. CDR3 sequence (DNA): TGTGCCAGTAGTATAGCGGGCAGGCCCTACAGGCGGGCTTTCTTT. The full variable domain, rest sourced from reference TRBV19 and TRBJ1-1, is DGGITQSPKYLFRKEGQNVTLSCEQNLNHDAMYWYRQDPGQGLRLIYYSQIVNDFQKGDIAEGYSVSREKKESFPLTVTSAQKNPTAFYLCASSIAGRPYRRAFFGQGTRLTVV.

This clonotype was counted at least ten times. The chain recombines TRBV28 with TRBJ1-1; no clear D. Germline values: CDR1 MDHEN, CDR2 SYDVKM. The germline V and J ends were trimmed by 3 bases and 0 bases, with 14 bases remaining between them. The CDR3 runs 16 residues. CDR3 in amino acids: CASSLYGHTMNTEAFF. For the CDR3, the DNA is TGTGCCAGCAGTTTGTACGGCCATACCATGAACACTGAAGCTTTCTTT.

This clonotype has ten or more counts. The V and J genes are TRBV7-8 and TRBJ2-1; D ambiguous. Germline CDR1 and CDR2: SGHVS and FQNEAQ. Trimming removed 0 bases from V and 8 bases from J, with 17 bases in between. CDR3 length: 16 amino acids. CDR3 protein: CASSLAGVTTTDEQFF. CDR3 nucleotide sequence: TGTGCCAGCAGCTTAGCCGGCGTTACAACTACCGATGAGCAGTTCTTC. Variable domain in full (rest from reference TRBV7-8 and TRBJ2-1): GAGVSQSPRYKVAKRGQDVALRCDPISGHVSLFWYQQALGQGPEFLTYFQNEAQLDKSGLPSDRFFAERPEGSVSTLKIQRTQQEDSAVYLCASSLAGVTTTDEQFFGPGTRLTVL.

The chain couples TRBV20-1 to TRBJ1-1, with TRBD1 as a possible D gene (5 bases). The germline V gene has CDR1 DFQATT and CDR2 SNEGSKA (reference sequence). This CDR3 comprises 14 residues. The V end lost 6 bases, the J end lost 3 bases, and 17 bases lay between the germline ends. The CDR3 nucleotides are TGCAGTGCATATTCGGGGACCGGGGACACTGAAGCTTTCTTT. It specifies CSAYSGTGDTEAFF.

This clonotype was recorded at least ten times. The chain links TRBV20-1 to TRBJ1-1; unclear D gene. Looked up from germline, CDR1 is DFQATT and CDR2 is SNEGSKA (reference sequence). Trimming shortened V by 0 bases and J by 5 bases, and 13 bases separated the two germline ends. The length of the CDR3 is 14 residues. CDR3 bases: TGCAGTGCTAGAGAGATGGCGGGAGGGACTGAAGCTTTCTTT. It codes for CSAREMAGGTEAFF.

This chain links TRBV18 with TRBJ2-1; D ambiguous. V dropped 3 bases and J dropped 2 bases, with 14 bases sitting between them. From germline, CDR1 is KGHSH and CDR2 LQKENI. This CDR3 is 16 amino acids long. CDR3 in amino acids: CASSPDRGVTYNEQFF. The DNA of the CDR3 is TGTGCCAGCTCACCCGACCGTGGCGTAACCTACAATGAGCAGTTCTTC. Full variable domain (rest looked up from reference TRBV18 and TRBJ2-1): NAGVMQNPRHLVRRRGQEARLRCSPMKGHSHVYWYRQLPEEGLKFMVYLQKENIIDESGMPKERFSAEFPKEGPSILRIQQVVRGDSAAYFCASSPDRGVTYNEQFFGPGTRLTVL.

This clonotype was counted ten times or more. The V call is TRBV7-2, the J call TRBJ2-7; D could derive from TRBD1 or TRBD2 (5 bases each). Per the germline V gene, CDR1 is SGHTA and CDR2 is FQGNSA. The CDR3 extends over 15 amino acids. The V end lost 0 bases, the J end lost 2 bases, and 11 bases lay between the germline ends. This chain's CDR3 is CASSLAMGVAYEQYF. CDR3 nucleotide sequence: TGTGCCAGCAGCTTAGCGATGGGGGTAGCCTACGAGCAGTACTTC.

The chain links TRBV4-1 to TRBJ1-1; D is ambiguous. Germline V lookup: CDR1 MGHRA, CDR2 YSYEKL. The CDR3 runs to 15 residues. Trimming took off 5 bases at V and 0 bases at J, with 13 bases between the two ends. CDR3 in amino acids: CASSWSGVMNTEAFF. The CDR3 coding sequence is TGCGCCAGCAGCTGGTCCGGGGTCATGAACACTGAAGCTTTCTTT.

This clonotype was recorded many times. The J gene is TRBJ2-5, the V gene TRBV10-3, with D possibly being TRBD1 or TRBD2 (5 bases each). V was clipped by 3 bases and J by 7 bases, with 12 bases between them. This CDR3 has 13 residues. Germline loops: CDR1 ENHRY, CDR2 SYGVKD. The CDR3 DNA follows: TGTGCCATCAGTGACAGGACTCAGGGGACCCAGTACTTC. This sequence encodes CAISDRTQGTQYF.

This clonotype was observed a handful of times. The CDR3 DNA sequence: TGTGCCAGCAGCCCTCTACGGGACTACCATACGCAGTATTTT. Its protein is CASSPLRDYHTQYF. V gene TRBV13 combines with J gene TRBJ2-3; TRBD2 matches 7 bases. Germline-derived CDR1 and CDR2 are PRHDT and FYEKMQ (reference sequence). V was clipped by 5 bases and J by 7 bases; unmatched bases: 9. The CDR3 has 14 amino acids. The full variable domain, its missing parts supplied by reference TRBV13 and TRBJ2-3, is AAGVIQSPRHLIKEKRETATLKCYPIPRHDTVYWYQQGPGQDPQFLISFYEKMQSDKGSIPDRFSAQQFSDYHSELNMSSLELGDSALYFCASSPLRDYHTQYFGPGTRLTVL.

Many counts were recorded for this clonotype. The V call is TRBV12-3 or TRBV12-4, the J call TRBJ2-1; D gene ambiguous. V lost 6 bases to trimming and J lost 3 bases, with 18 bases between them. The CDR3 runs to 16 residues. The CDR3 spells CASSSVGRSIYNEQFF. The CDR3, as DNA: TGTGCCAGCAGCTCGGTAGGCAGGTCGATCTACAATGAGCAGTTCTTC.

The sample holds many counts of this clonotype. The chain carries TRBV3-1 and TRBJ2-5; D is unresolved. Between the trimmed V and J ends, which lost 3 bases and 5 bases, there was a span of 4 bases. The length of the CDR3 is 11 residues. The V gene's germline CDR1 is LGHDT and CDR2 YNNKEL (reference sequence). CDR3 DNA sequence: TGTGCCAGCAGCCATTACGAGACCCAGTACTTC. Its translation is CASSHYETQYF.

The V gene is TRBV5-1, the J gene TRBJ2-7; D may be TRBD1 (5 bases). The CDR3 extends over 15 amino acids. The germline V gene encodes CDR1 SGHRS and CDR2 YFSETQ. Trimming took off 0 bases at V and 1 base at J, with 11 bases between the two ends. Written as DNA, the CDR3 is TGCGCCAGCAGCTTGGATCGGGCAGGGTCCTACGAGCAGTACTTC. Its translation: CASSLDRAGSYEQYF.

This clonotype was counted many times. The chain has TRBV19 and TRBJ2-5; 8 bases align to TRBD1. Germline V CDR1 and CDR2: LNHDA, SQIVND (reference sequence). Trimming at V came to 4 bases and at J to 5 bases, leaving 9 bases not matched to a gene. This CDR3 is built from 15 residues. The CDR3 bases are TGTGCCAGTAGTACTCAGGGGGCAGGGATGGAGACCCAGTACTTC. It is translated as CASSTQGAGMETQYF.

This clonotype has a count of ten or more. The chain couples TRBV28 to TRBJ2-7; TRBD2 agrees at 7 bases. The CDR3 sequence is 15 residues long. Germline loops: CDR1 MDHEN, CDR2 SYDVKM. V gave up 3 bases and J gave up 4 bases; unmatched junction bases: 9. CDR3 sequence reads: CASSFPPAGRYEQYF. The CDR3 DNA sequence: TGTGCCAGCAGTTTTCCCCCGGCCGGGAGGTACGAGCAGTACTTC.

This clonotype was detected many times. The chain combines TRBV29-1 with TRBJ2-1; 15 bases align to TRBD2. CDR3 length: 14 residues. J gave up 7 bases and V 6 bases, and 4 bases lay outside the gene matches. Germline V lookup: CDR1 SQVTM, CDR2 ANQGSEA. The CDR3, as DNA: TGCAGCGTGGAGGGACTAGCGGGAGGTAATGAGCAGTTCTTC. Its protein is CSVEGLAGGNEQFF.

This clonotype was counted many times. The V call is TRBV20-1, the J call TRBJ1-3, with a tentative D call TRBD1 (5 bases). Looked up from germline, CDR1 is DFQATT and CDR2 is SNEGSKA (reference sequence). CDR3 length: 12 residues. V lost 3 bases, J lost 2 bases, and 5 bases lay in between. CDR3 nucleotide sequence: TGCAGTGCTAGGGGGCCTGGAAACACCATATATTTT. This translates into CSARGPGNTIYF.

This clonotype was counted at least ten times. The V and J genes are TRBV28 and TRBJ2-6; D is unclear. The CDR3 sequence is 13 residues long. The germline V and J ends were trimmed by 8 bases and 5 bases, with 10 bases remaining between them. Germline loops: CDR1 MDHEN, CDR2 SYDVKM. The CDR3 bases are TGTGCCAGCCACCGCGACCGGGCCAACGTCCTGACTTTC. The encoded protein is CASHRDRANVLTF. Full variable domain (outside the CDR3, taken from reference TRBV28 and TRBJ2-6): DVKVTQSSRYLVKRTGEKVFLECVQDMDHENMFWYRQDPGLGLRLIYFSYDVKMKEKGDIPEGYSVSREKKERFSLILESASTNQTSMYLCASHRDRANVLTFGAGSRLTVL.

The V call is TRBV20-1, the J call TRBJ2-5, with 9 bases identical to TRBD1. The CDR3 consists of 17 residues. Germline CDR1 is DFQATT and CDR2 is SNEGSKA (reference sequence). The V and J ends lost 0 bases and 4 bases, in that order; junction bases with no gene match: 12. Written as DNA, the CDR3 is TGCAGTGCTAGAGATCCCCCGGGACAGGGTCGTCGAGAGACCCAGTACTTC. It specifies CSARDPPGQGRRETQYF.

This clonotype was detected many times. This chain connects TRBV14 to TRBJ1-1; no reliable D call. V lost 0 bases and J lost 1, with 6 bases in between. Germline loops: CDR1 SGHDN, CDR2 FVKESK. The CDR3 length is 14 residues. CDR3 sequence (DNA): TGTGCCAGCAGCCAAGATCTGGAGAACACTGAAGCTTTCTTT. It is translated as CASSQDLENTEAFF.

The gene calls are TRBV20-1 and TRBJ2-3, with D tentatively TRBD2 (6 bases). Trimming cost V 3 bases and J 2 bases, with 12 bases left between them. This CDR3 has 14 residues. Germline-derived CDR1 and CDR2 are DFQATT and SNEGSKA (reference sequence). The CDR3 loop is CSASLGLLTDTQYF. As DNA, the CDR3 is TGCAGTGCTAGTCTGGGACTCCTCACAGATACGCAGTATTTT.

About this clonotype itself: A much bigger clone sits one base away, suggesting this may be a read error. The V call is TRBV24-1, the J call TRBJ2-3, with D possibly matching TRBD2 (5 bases). Trimming took 5 bases from V and 4 from J, leaving 12 bases between them. The CDR3 has 14 residues. Germline V gene data show CDR1 as KGHDR and CDR2 as SFDVKD. This chain's CDR3 is CATSGEKRADTQYF. The CDR3 DNA sequence: TGTGCCACCAGTGGGGAGAAGCGCGCAGATACGCAGTATTTT.

The gene calls are TRBV7-3 and TRBJ1-2; tentative D call: TRBD1 (6 bases). CDR3 length: 13 amino acids. CDR1 is SGHTA and CDR2 is FQGTGA in the germline V gene. V was shortened by 6 bases and J by 7 bases, with 15 bases between the two germline ends. DNA of the CDR3: TGTGCCAGCAGTCTTTACAGGGATCTTGGCTACACCTTC. Translating it yields CASSLYRDLGYTF.

In its sample, this clonotype was seen many times. This chain uses TRBV9 with TRBJ2-5; tentatively, D is TRBD2 (7 bases). V shed 1 base and J shed 5 bases, with 15 bases lying between them. CDR1 and CDR2 from the germline V gene are SGDLS and YYNGEE. The CDR3 length is 15 residues. CDR3 protein: CASSVRGGAFETQYF. The CDR3 DNA reads as TGTGCCAGCAGCGTAAGGGGGGGCGCATTCGAGACCCAGTACTTC.